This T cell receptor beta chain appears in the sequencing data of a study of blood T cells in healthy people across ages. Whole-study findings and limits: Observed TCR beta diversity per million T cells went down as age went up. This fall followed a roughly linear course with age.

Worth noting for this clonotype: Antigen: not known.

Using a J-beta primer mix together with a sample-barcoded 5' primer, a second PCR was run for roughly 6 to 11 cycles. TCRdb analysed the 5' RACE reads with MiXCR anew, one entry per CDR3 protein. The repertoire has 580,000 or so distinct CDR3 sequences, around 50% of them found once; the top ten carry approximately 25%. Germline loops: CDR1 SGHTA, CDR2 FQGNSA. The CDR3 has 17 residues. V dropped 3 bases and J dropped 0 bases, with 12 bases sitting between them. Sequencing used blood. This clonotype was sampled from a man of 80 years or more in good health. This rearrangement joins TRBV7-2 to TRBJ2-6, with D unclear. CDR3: CASSFVTASSGANVLTF. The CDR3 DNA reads TGTGCCAGCAGCTTCGTTACGGCCAGCTCTGGGGCCAACGTCCTGACTTTC.